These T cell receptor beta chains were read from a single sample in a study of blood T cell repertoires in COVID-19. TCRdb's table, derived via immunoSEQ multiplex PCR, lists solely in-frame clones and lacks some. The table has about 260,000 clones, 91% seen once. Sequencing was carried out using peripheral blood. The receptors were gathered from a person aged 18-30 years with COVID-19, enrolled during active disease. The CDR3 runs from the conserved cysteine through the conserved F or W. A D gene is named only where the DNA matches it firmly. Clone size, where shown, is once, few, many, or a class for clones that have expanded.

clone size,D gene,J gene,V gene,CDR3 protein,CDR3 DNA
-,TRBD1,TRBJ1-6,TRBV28,CASSDLRDRVSSSYNSPLHF,TGTGCCAGCAGCGACCTCCGGGACAGAGTATCAAGCTCCTATAATTCACCCCTCCACTTT
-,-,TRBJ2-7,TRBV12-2,CASRRSGGRFEQYF,TGTGCAAGCCGCCGGAGCGGGGGTAGATTCGAGCAGTACTTC
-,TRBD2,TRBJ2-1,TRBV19,CASRDLGGVQNEQFF,TGTGCCAGTAGAGACTTGGGGGGGGTGCAGAATGAGCAGTTCTTC
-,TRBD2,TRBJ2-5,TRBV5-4,CASSLGLQGTSGPETQYF,TGTGCCAGCAGTTTGGGGCTACAAGGGACTAGCGGCCCAGAGACCCAGTACTTC
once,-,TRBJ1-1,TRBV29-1,CSVVNPGFRGTEAFF,TGCAGCGTTGTAAATCCAGGGTTTCGAGGCACTGAAGCTTTCTTT
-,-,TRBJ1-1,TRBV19,CASNQGTWTEAFF,TGTGCCAGTAACCAGGGGACGTGGACTGAAGCTTTCTTT
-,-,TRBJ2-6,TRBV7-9,CASSLLQGSGANVLTF,TGTGCCAGCAGCTTATTACAGGGCTCTGGGGCCAACGTCCTGACTTTC
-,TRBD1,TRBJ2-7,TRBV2,CASLTYPGTGGSYEQYF,TGTGCCAGCTTAACCTATCCCGGGACAGGGGGCTCCTACGAGCAGTACTTC
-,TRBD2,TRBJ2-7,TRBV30,CAWGLAGGYEQYF,TGTGCCTGGGGGCTAGCGGGAGGCTACGAGCAGTACTTC
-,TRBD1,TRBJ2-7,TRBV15,CATSRGTGGSYEQYF,TGTGCCACCAGCAGAGGGACAGGGGGCTCCTACGAGCAGTACTTC
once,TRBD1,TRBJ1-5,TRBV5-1,CASSWTGGDQPQHF,TGCGCCAGCAGCTGGACAGGGGGCGATCAGCCCCAGCATTTT
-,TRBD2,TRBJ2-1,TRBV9,CASSVVLAGAYNEQFF,TGTGCCAGCAGCGTAGTTCTAGCGGGAGCTTACAATGAGCAGTTCTTC
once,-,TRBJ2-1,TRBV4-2,CASSQDYAGGSSYNEQFF,TGTGCCAGCAGCCAAGATTATGCTGGCGGAAGCTCCTACAATGAGCAGTTCTTC